The 9 T cell receptor beta chains below come from one sample, sequenced in a study of CD8 T cell repertoires and HIV-1 epitope variants. No antigen has been assigned to these receptors. Clones were read by immunoSEQ multiplex PCR, and TCRdb kept only the in-frame ones, dropping some. The table records thousands of clones, 50% to 75% of them present only once. The sample taken for sequencing was cultured CD8+ T cells derived from PBMCs. Receptor source: a male donor with HIV.

The chain uses TRBV5-5 and TRBJ2-2; D ambiguous. Germline loops: CDR1 SGHKS, CDR2 YYEKEE (reference sequence). This CDR3 has 15 residues. The V end lost 2 bases, the J end lost 8 bases, and 16 bases lay between the germline ends. The CDR3 loop reads CASSFETSSKGELFF. CDR3 bases: TGTGCCAGCAGCTTTGAGACCTCTTCCAAGGGGGAGCTGTTTTTT. Drawing the rest from reference TRBV5-5 and TRBJ2-2, the complete variable domain is DAGVTQSPTHLIKTRGQQVTLRCSPISGHKSVSWYQQVLGQGPQFIFQYYEKEERGRGNFPDRFSARQFPNYSSELNVNALLLGDSALYLCASSFETSSKGELFFGEGSRLTVL.

The chain is built from TRBV20-1 and TRBJ1-2; D uncertain. Germline V gene lookup returns CDR1 DFQATT and CDR2 SNEGSKA (reference sequence). The CDR3 contains 10 residues. V lost 6 bases and J 8 bases, leaving 10 bases between the germline ends. CDR3 DNA: TGCAGTGCGAGGGTCGACGGCTACACCTTC. This gives the protein CSARVDGYTF.

The V call is TRBV6-5, the J call TRBJ2-7; no clear D gene. V lost 0 bases to trimming and J lost 9 bases, with 12 bases between them. The CDR3 is 13 residues long. Germline assignment: CDR1 MNHEY and CDR2 SVGAGI. The CDR3 DNA reads as TGTGCCAGCAGTTACTCGATGGCCGAAGGGCAGTACTTC. Its protein is CASSYSMAEGQYF.

The chain employs TRBV5-1 and TRBJ2-2, with 9 bases identical to TRBD1. Germline CDR1 reads SGHRS; CDR2 reads YFSETQ. This CDR3 is 16 amino acids long. V gave up 5 bases and J gave up 5 bases; unmatched junction bases: 10. CDR3 in amino acids: CASRNPGQGSTGELFF. The DNA of the CDR3 is TGCGCCAGCAGAAATCCGGGACAGGGATCTACCGGGGAGCTGTTTTTT. Based on the CDR3 plus reference TRBV5-1 and TRBJ2-2, the full variable domain is KAGVTQTPRYLIKTRGQQVTLSCSPISGHRSVSWYQQTPGQGLQFLFEYFSETQRNKGNFPGRFSGRQFSNSRSEMNVSTLELGDSALYLCASRNPGQGSTGELFFGEGSRLTVL.

This chain joins TRBV6-1 and TRBJ2-7, with D maybe TRBD2 (6 bases). Trimming removed 2 bases at V and 3 bases at J, with 8 bases between. This CDR3 spans 13 amino acids. The germline CDR1 and CDR2 sequences are MNHNS and SASEGT. The CDR3 DNA is TGTGCCAGCAGTGAAACTAGCATCTACGAGCAGTACTTC. Translating it yields CASSETSIYEQYF.

V usage is TRBV11-3 and J usage is TRBJ1-1, with unresolved D. The CDR3 spans 13 residues. Germline CDR1 and CDR2: SGHNT and YENEEA. V was shortened by 5 bases and J by 1 base, with 8 bases between the two germline ends. The CDR3 sequence is CASSPSANTEAFF. For the CDR3, the DNA is TGTGCCAGCAGCCCCTCGGCGAACACTGAAGCTTTCTTT.

The gene calls are TRBV18 and TRBJ2-3, with 7 bases matching TRBD1. CDR3 length: 16 amino acids. The germline V gene has CDR1 KGHSH and CDR2 LQKENI. The J segment lost 2 bases and the V segment lost 1 base, leaving 6 bases of the junction unmatched. CDR3 in DNA: TGTGCCAGCTCACCACTAGGGGGCAGTACCACAGATACGCAGTATTTT. It yields the protein CASSPLGGSTTDTQYF.

The J gene is TRBJ1-1, the V gene TRBV6-1; the D gene is possibly TRBD1 (6 bases). The CDR3 sequence is 14 residues long. Germline V gene data show CDR1 as MNHNS and CDR2 as SASEGT. Trimming took off 6 bases at V and 2 bases at J, with 13 bases between the two ends. The CDR3 loop reads CASSELQGNTEAFF. CDR3 bases: TGTGCCAGCAGCGAACTACAGGGTAACACTGAAGCTTTCTTT.

The chain links TRBV11-1 to TRBJ1-1; D possibly corresponds to TRBD1 (5 bases). The germline V gene encodes CDR1 SGHAT and CDR2 FQDESV (reference sequence). The CDR3 is 16 amino acids. V was cut by 2 bases and J by 1 base, with 14 bases left in between. The CDR3: CASSLFPGMANTEAFF. CDR3 DNA: TGTGCCAGCAGCTTATTTCCAGGGATGGCGAACACTGAAGCTTTCTTT. Drawing the rest from reference TRBV11-1 and TRBJ1-1, the complete variable domain is EAEVAQSPRYKITEKSQAVAFWCDPISGHATLYWYRQILGQGPELLVQFQDESVVDDSQLPKDRFSAERLKGVDSTLKIQPAELGDSAMYLCASSLFPGMANTEAFFGQGTRLTVV.